These 18 T cell receptor beta chains share one sample of origin, sequenced in a study of T-cell memory formation after mild COVID-19. TCRdb re-analysed the 5' RACE reads in MiXCR, keeping a single row per CDR3 protein. The sample has over 300,000 distinct CDR3 sequences; around a fifth are singletons. The sequenced material came from PBMCs or a T cell subset sorted from them (not recorded which). These receptors originate from a man in his late teens or twenties who had mild COVID-19 (a few samples of this study predate the infection). Cell type and time point are not known.

This chain joins TRBV4-1 and TRBJ1-1; D gene uncertain. This CDR3 has 14 residues. Germline V gene lookup returns CDR1 MGHRA and CDR2 YSYEKL. V dropped 1 base and J dropped 1 base, with 7 bases sitting between them. Here the CDR3 reads CASSQGGWNTEAFF. The CDR3 DNA follows: TGCGCCAGCAGCCAAGGTGGGTGGAACACTGAAGCTTTCTTT.

This rearrangement joins TRBV24-1 to TRBJ2-1, with TRBD1 as a possible D gene (6 bases). The CDR3 spans 16 residues. Trimming stripped 1 base from V and 7 bases from J, with 16 bases between. Germline CDR1 reads KGHDR; CDR2 reads SFDVKD. CDR3 sequence reads: CATSDFVSDRKNEQFF. CDR3 DNA: TGTGCCACCAGTGATTTTGTCTCGGACAGAAAAAATGAGCAGTTCTTC.

In this sample, this clonotype turned up a few times. This chain connects TRBV6-2 or TRBV6-3 to TRBJ1-2; D unresolved. The germline V gene has CDR1 MNHEY and CDR2 SVGEGT. The CDR3 extends over 14 amino acids. Between the trimmed V and J ends, which lost 1 base and 4 bases, there was a span of 10 bases. CDR3 loop: CASSYFGPGYGYTF. The CDR3 coding sequence is TGTGCCAGCAGTTACTTCGGCCCAGGCTATGGCTACACCTTC.

This clonotype was seen only a few times. The DNA for the CDR3 is TGCGCCAGCAGCCAAGCGCCCGGCAGCGGCACAGATACGCAGTATTTT. Its protein product is CASSQAPGSGTDTQYF. The chain carries TRBV4-1 and TRBJ2-3; D unresolved. Trimming shortened V by 1 base and J by 1 base, and 12 bases separated the two germline ends. Germline V gives CDR1 MGHRA, CDR2 YSYEKL. The CDR3 is 16 residues long.

This clonotype was picked up many times. The rearrangement uses TRBV7-6 and TRBJ1-1; a possible D gene is TRBD1 (5 bases). CDR1 SGHVS and CDR2 FNYEAQ come from the germline V gene. The CDR3 has 18 residues. Between the trimmed V and J ends, which lost 5 bases and 1 base, there was a span of 23 bases. The CDR3 spells CASSPRDPQSLENTEAFF. CDR3 coding DNA: TGTGCCAGCAGCCCCAGGGACCCCCAGTCACTAGAGAACACTGAAGCTTTCTTT.

The chain employs TRBV5-6 and TRBJ2-1, with 9 bases matching TRBD2. Germline loops: CDR1 SGHDT, CDR2 YYEEEE. Trimming cost V 0 bases and J 4 bases; bases outside gene matches: 5. The CDR3 consists of 16 residues. Written as DNA, the CDR3 is TGTGCCAGCAGCTTGGTCCTTAGCGGGGGTTACAATGAGCAGTTCTTC. Encoded protein: CASSLVLSGGYNEQFF.

This clonotype was seen only a few times. The rearrangement links TRBV7-2 to TRBJ2-3, with D unclear. CDR1 is SGHTA, CDR2 FQGNSA, per germline. CDR3 length equals 14 residues. Trimming removed 3 bases at V and 2 bases at J, with 9 bases between. CDR3 loop: CASSFIPNTDTQYF. As DNA, the CDR3 is TGTGCCAGCAGCTTTATCCCCAACACAGATACGCAGTATTTT.

The chain combines TRBV12-3 or TRBV12-4 with TRBJ2-5; TRBD1 agrees at 8 bases. J lost 4 bases, V lost 1 base, and 5 bases had no gene match. The CDR3 sequence is 15 residues long. The CDR3 sequence is CASSLGAGGGETQYF. In DNA form, the CDR3 reads TGTGCCAGCAGTTTAGGAGCAGGGGGCGGAGAGACCCAGTACTTC.

This clonotype was seen ten or more times. V is TRBV5-1 and J is TRBJ1-5; the match to TRBD1 covers 10 bases. The V gene's germline CDR1 is SGHRS and CDR2 YFSETQ. The trim removed 3 bases at V and 6 bases at J, leaving 3 bases unmatched. The CDR3 loop spans 14 amino acids. CDR3: CASSSGTGAQPQHF. CDR3 DNA: TGCGCCAGCAGCTCCGGGACAGGGGCTCAGCCCCAGCATTTT.

The chain links TRBV20-1 to TRBJ1-2; no reliable D call. Germline assignment: CDR1 DFQATT and CDR2 SNEGSKA (reference sequence). The CDR3 totals 17 residues. The V end was cut by 5 bases, the J end by 2 bases, with 24 bases between. CDR3 amino acids: CSAPELEVEGRNYGYTF. The CDR3 DNA reads TGCAGTGCTCCAGAGCTCGAGGTAGAAGGGCGAAACTATGGCTACACCTTC.

This chain connects TRBV10-3 to TRBJ2-1; 10 bases match TRBD2. V gave up 10 bases and J gave up 2 bases; unmatched junction bases: 5. This CDR3 has 14 residues. Germline V gives CDR1 ENHRY, CDR2 SYGVKD. CDR3 coding DNA: TGTGCCACCCGAGCGGGGGGGCCCTACAATGAGCAGTTCTTC. Translated, it gives CATRAGGPYNEQFF.

The gene calls are TRBV7-2 and TRBJ2-7, with D perhaps TRBD2 (7 bases). This CDR3 has 16 residues. Germline CDR1 reads SGHTA; CDR2 reads FQGNSA. Trimming shortened V by 0 bases and J by 5 bases, and 17 bases separated the two germline ends. CDR3 in DNA: TGTGCCAGCAGCTTAGCGCTGGGGGGGCAGCGGCACGAGCAGTACTTC. It specifies CASSLALGGQRHEQYF.

This clonotype has only a few counts. J is TRBJ1-2 and V is TRBV5-4, with a possible D match to TRBD1 (6 bases). CDR3 size: 15 residues. Between the trimmed V and J ends, which lost 4 bases and 2 bases, there was a span of 15 bases. CDR1 is SGHNT and CDR2 is YYREEE in the germline V gene (reference sequence). CDR3 bases: TGTGCCAGCAGCCCCCAGGGGTTAGGCAACTATGGCTACACCTTC. This encodes CASSPQGLGNYGYTF.

This clonotype was detected only a few times. The V call is TRBV7-2, the J call TRBJ2-2; D uncertain. From germline, CDR1 is SGHTA and CDR2 FQGNSA. Trimming removed 5 bases at V and 1 base at J, with 14 bases between. This CDR3 contains 16 residues. The CDR3 DNA reads as TGTGCCAGCAGCCCCCAAGCACTGGTGAACACCGGGGAGCTGTTTTTT. Residues: CASSPQALVNTGELFF.

This clonotype was picked up a small number of times. V gene TRBV28 combines with J gene TRBJ1-1; D is unresolved. Germline V gene data show CDR1 as MDHEN and CDR2 as SYDVKM. Trimming cost V 3 bases and J 10 bases, with 21 bases left between them. The CDR3 length is 15 residues. This CDR3 reads CASSFVREPVFGAFF. Written as DNA, the CDR3 is TGTGCCAGCAGTTTCGTGAGGGAACCCGTTTTTGGAGCTTTCTTT.

The CDR3, as DNA: TGTGCCAGCAGTGTCGGTCAGCCCCAGCATTTT. Translation: CASSVGQPQHF. The gene calls are TRBV2 and TRBJ1-5, with D uncertain. The germline gives CDR1 SNHLY, CDR2 FYNNEI. The CDR3 contains 11 residues. V dropped 4 bases and J dropped 6 bases, with 4 bases sitting between them.

The chain recombines TRBV20-1 with TRBJ1-1; D is perhaps TRBD1 (6 bases). CDR3 length: 13 residues. Germline loops: CDR1 DFQATT, CDR2 SNEGSKA (reference sequence). Trimming took off 3 bases at V and 5 bases at J, with 13 bases between the two ends. For the CDR3, the DNA is TGCAGTGCTAGTCCGGTTAGGGGGACTGAAGCTTTCTTT. Protein: CSASPVRGTEAFF.

V and J are TRBV7-9 and TRBJ2-3; possibly TRBD2 for D (5 bases). Looked up from germline, CDR1 is SEHNR and CDR2 is FQNEAQ (reference sequence). This CDR3 is 15 amino acids long. V shed 5 bases and J shed 0 bases, with 12 bases lying between them. The CDR3 DNA follows: TGTGCCAGCAGCCCGGAGGTCGGGAGCACAGATACGCAGTATTTT. It is translated as CASSPEVGSTDTQYF. Based on the CDR3 plus reference TRBV7-9 and TRBJ2-3, the full variable domain is DTGVSQNPRHKITKRGQNVTFRCDPISEHNRLYWYRQTLGQGPEFLTYFQNEAQLEKSRLLSDRFSAERPKGSFSTLEIQRTEQGDSAMYLCASSPEVGSTDTQYFGPGTRLTVL.